Each of the 18 T cell receptor beta chains below was sequenced from the same sample in a study of blood T cell repertoires in COVID-19. The table came from immunoSEQ multiplex PCR; TCRdb's copy has only in-frame clones and leaves some out. The profile shows 400,000 or so clones, 90% of them singletons. The sequenced sample was PBMCs or T cells enriched from blood (not recorded which). The receptors shown here come from a man younger than 30 who had recovered from COVID-19.

The chain has TRBV3-1 (or the pseudogene TRBV3-2) and TRBJ2-2, with TRBD2 matching over 7 bases. V dropped 4 bases and J dropped 0; count of bases not matched to a gene: 2. The CDR3 spans 15 residues. Germline values: CDR1 LGHDT, CDR2 YNNKEL (reference sequence). The CDR3, as DNA: TGTGCCAGCAGCCTCAGCGGGGCGAACACCGGGGAGCTGTTTTTT. It is translated as CASSLSGANTGELFF.

This chain links TRBV2 with TRBJ2-3; no reliable D call. The V and J ends lost 4 bases and 2 bases respectively, with 13 bases between them. The CDR3 spans 15 residues. CDR1 and CDR2 (germline): SNHLY, FYNNEI. CDR3 in amino acids: CASSVETLSTDTQYF. The CDR3 DNA reads TGTGCCAGCAGTGTCGAGACACTCTCCACAGATACGCAGTATTTT.

V usage is TRBV6-5 and J usage is TRBJ1-6; tentative D call: TRBD1 (5 bases). The germline V gene encodes CDR1 MNHEY and CDR2 SVGAGI. CDR3 length: 15 residues. The V end lost 5 bases, the J end lost 9 bases, and 17 bases lay between the germline ends. The CDR3 sequence is CASSPLSGGGSPLHF. The CDR3 DNA sequence: TGTGCCAGCAGTCCACTTTCGGGGGGGGGTTCACCCCTCCACTTT.

The chain combines TRBV28 with TRBJ1-2; TRBD1 is a possible D gene (5 bases). From germline, CDR1 is MDHEN and CDR2 SYDVKM. This CDR3 has 11 residues. V gave up 11 bases and J gave up 5 bases, with 12 bases separating them. CDR3 coding DNA: TGTGCCTGCGCAGGGAAGTATGGCTACACCTTC. Encoded protein: CACAGKYGYTF.

J is TRBJ1-6 and V is TRBV7-9; TRBD1 aligns across 7 bases. V shed 7 bases, J shed 8 bases, and the junction held 11 bases outside the gene matches. Looked up from germline, CDR1 is SEHNR and CDR2 is FQNEAQ (reference sequence). The CDR3 spans 15 residues. CDR3 residues: CASTQGSWGDSPLHF. CDR3 sequence (DNA): TGTGCCAGCACACAGGGGTCCTGGGGAGATTCACCCCTCCACTTT. Full variable domain (outside the CDR3, taken from reference TRBV7-9 and TRBJ1-6): DTGVSQNPRHKITKRGQNVTFRCDPISEHNRLYWYRQTLGQGPEFLTYFQNEAQLEKSRLLSDRFSAERPKGSFSTLEIQRTEQGDSAMYLCASTQGSWGDSPLHFGNGTRLTVT.

V gene TRBV29-1 combines with J gene TRBJ2-3, with 7 bases aligning to TRBD2. J gave up 7 bases and V 6 bases, and 10 bases lay outside the gene matches. The germline V gene has CDR1 SQVTM and CDR2 ANQGSEA. This CDR3 region has 13 residues. The CDR3 region has the DNA TGCAGCGTCGTCGATGTGGGGGGGTATACGCAGTATTTT. The encoded protein is CSVVDVGGYTQYF.

The V gene is TRBV29-1, the J gene TRBJ2-3, with D possibly being TRBD2 (5 bases). This CDR3 is built from 13 residues. V lost 6 bases and J 1 base, leaving 11 bases between the germline ends. Per the germline V gene, CDR1 is SQVTM and CDR2 is ANQGSEA. This chain's CDR3 is CSVHNSGTDTQYF. The CDR3 bases are TGCAGCGTCCATAATAGCGGCACAGATACGCAGTATTTT.

The chain is built from TRBV7-2 and TRBJ2-2; D is possibly TRBD1 (5 bases). Per the germline V gene, CDR1 is SGHTA and CDR2 is FQGNSA. Between the trimmed V and J ends, which lost 3 bases and 6 bases, there was a span of 14 bases. This CDR3 contains 15 residues. As DNA, the CDR3 is TGTGCCAGCAGCTTCCCAGGGCAAAGGTCCGGGGAGCTGTTTTTT. The encoded protein is CASSFPGQRSGELFF.

This clone was detected only once. The gene calls are TRBV5-4 and TRBJ2-7; 9 nucleotides agree with TRBD1. The V segment lost 4 bases and the J segment 7 bases; nucleotides outside the gene matches: 6. This CDR3 has 13 amino acids. The germline CDR1 and CDR2 sequences are SGHNT and YYREEE (reference sequence). The CDR3 sequence is CASSVGQGTEQYF. Here the CDR3 DNA reads TGTGCCAGCAGCGTCGGACAGGGGACAGAGCAGTACTTC.

This chain joins TRBV2 and TRBJ1-2; TRBD1 agrees at 9 bases. V gave up 6 bases and J gave up 8 bases; unmatched junction bases: 13. Germline V gene lookup returns CDR1 SNHLY and CDR2 FYNNEI. CDR3 length: 15 amino acids. The CDR3 sequence is CASRPGQGISEGYTF. The CDR3 DNA reads as TGTGCCAGCAGGCCGGGACAGGGTATTTCCGAAGGCTACACCTTC.

This chain uses TRBV6-1 with TRBJ1-1; D unresolved. This CDR3 contains 13 residues. Germline CDR1 is MNHNS and CDR2 is SASEGT. Trimming shortened V by 3 bases and J by 5 bases, and 10 bases separated the two germline ends. The CDR3 is CASSEVWRTEAFF. The CDR3 DNA follows: TGTGCCAGCAGTGAGGTATGGAGAACTGAAGCTTTCTTT.

The V and J genes are TRBV29-1 and TRBJ2-5; D is perhaps TRBD2 (5 bases). The CDR3 has 13 residues. Trimming removed 5 bases from V and 4 bases from J, with 14 bases in between. Germline V gene sequence: CDR1 SQVTM, CDR2 ANQGSEA. As DNA, the CDR3 is TGCAGCGTTAGGCTAGCTCTCCGAGAGACCCAGTACTTC. This codes for CSVRLALRETQYF.

The chain links TRBV7-2 to TRBJ2-1, with TRBD1 matching 10 bases. The germline CDR1 and CDR2 sequences are SGHTA and FQGNSA. The CDR3 length is 15 residues. Trimming cost V 4 bases and J 2 bases; bases outside gene matches: 2. The CDR3 spells CASSYGTGAYNEQFF. The CDR3 DNA follows: TGTGCCAGCAGCTACGGGACAGGGGCCTACAATGAGCAGTTCTTC.

The genes are TRBV21-1 and TRBJ1-2; the table's D call, TRBD1, was not checked against the DNA. TRBV21-1 is a pseudogene locus. The CDR3 spans 17 residues. The CDR3 region has the DNA TGTGCCAGCTTTGATCGCAGGACAGGAGCCATTAACTATGGCTACACCTTC. It codes for CASFDRRTGAINYGYTF.

The DNA for the CDR3 is TGCAGCGTTGAGGTTAGCGGGAGGGGAAACAATGAGCAGTTCTTC. Protein sequence: CSVEVSGRGNNEQFF. The chain carries TRBV29-1 and TRBJ2-1, with 11 bases aligning to TRBD2. CDR1 is SQVTM and CDR2 is ANQGSEA in the germline V gene. This CDR3 region has 15 residues. With 3 bases clipped from V and 5 bases from J, the junction kept 6 bases outside the gene matches.

The chain is built from TRBV2 and TRBJ1-4; 11 nucleotides line up with TRBD1. The CDR3 spans 16 residues. Germline V gene lookup returns CDR1 SNHLY and CDR2 FYNNEI. V was pared by 0 bases and J by 8 bases, with 5 bases of the junction left unmatched. This CDR3 is CASSEARTGGGEKLFF. The CDR3 nucleotides are TGTGCCAGCAGTGAAGCGCGGACAGGGGGCGGGGAAAAACTGTTTTTT.

This chain connects TRBV11-2 to TRBJ2-2, with TRBD2 matching over 9 bases. V lost 4 bases and J lost 1; bases outside the gene matches: 4. This CDR3 comprises 16 residues. Germline CDR1 reads SGHAT; CDR2 reads FQNNGV. DNA for the CDR3: TGTGCCAGCAGCTCAGGACTAGCGTGGAACACCGGGGAGCTGTTTTTT. This sequence encodes CASSSGLAWNTGELFF.

This chain links TRBV19 with TRBJ2-2; 8 nucleotides match TRBD2. After removal of 6 bases from V and 7 bases from J, the junction contained 13 bases not matched to a gene. The germline V gene encodes CDR1 LNHDA and CDR2 SQIVND (reference sequence). CDR3 length equals 16 residues. DNA for the CDR3: TGTGCCAGTAGCACCTTAAGCGGGAGATTAGGCGGGGAGCTGTTTTTT. The encoded protein is CASSTLSGRLGGELFF.